What follows is one TCR beta chain and its context. The antigen it binds to is not known. No quality values exist for individual bases; no much larger clone is one base distant. The data originate from a study of blood T cell repertoires in COVID-19 (dated by TCRdb to about 2020). Regarding the complete study: The collaborator samples originated in the United States, Italy and Spain and spanned the acute and convalescent phases of COVID-19. The prospective study material was composed of cDNA or gDNA derived from T cells, B-cell-depleted T cells, or PBMCs. Deeply sampled blood TCRbeta repertoires from subjects exposed to, actively infected with, or recovered from COVID-19 were included in the dataset. The repertoires were released in a freely available public database intended as a resource for research on the immune response to SARS-CoV-2. The samples were drawn from two sources: the first 160 participants of the ongoing ImmuneRACE study, and over 950 subjects contributed by 6 global collaborators. A de-identified subject ID, COVID-19 status, age in years and sex were almost always included in the sample metadata. Where HLA class I and class II types were available, the types were taken from metadata supplied by the sample provider, not from assay-based typing.

The immunoSEQ Assay, a bias-controlled multiplex PCR, was used to amplify TCRbeta CDR3 regions from genomic DNA. On the study's bioinformatics: The number of nucleated cells in each sample was estimated from the amplification of reference gene primers within the assay. To quantify the absolute abundance of each unique TCRbeta CDR3 rearrangement, sequence reads were collapsed and filtered. For each sample, productive Simpson clonality was calculated as the square root of Simpson's diversity index over productive rearrangements. Held by TCRdb, this immuneACCESS table contains in-frame sequences only and omits some clones. Under half of the omission traces to an unresolved V gene where checked; the cause of the rest is unknown. Clone size and the V and J calls come from that table; the DNA yielded D and trimming. This sample has around 310,000 clones in its table, and 85% to 90% of those were observed once. The top ten clonotypes cover roughly a tenth of the sample.

Study-wide conclusions, independent of this receptor: How much clinical and demographic metadata was included differed by source and by participant, and the metadata was provided uncurated.

Enrolling through a virtual design, the prospective study's participants ranged in age from roughly 18 to 89 years and lived across more than 20 United States geographic areas. Cohort assignment in the prospective study relied on participant-reported clinical history from a screening survey and a study questionnaire. For ImmuneRACE Cohort 3, a participant was defined as recovered based on two consecutive negative NP/OP PCR tests, clearance by a healthcare professional, or resolution of symptoms. In the prospective study, whole blood, serum and a nasopharyngeal or oropharyngeal swab were collected from each participant by mobile phlebotomists. Additional blood draws and questionnaires over a roughly two-month period could optionally be provided by prospective study participants. Before DNA extraction, prospective study blood samples were shipped either frozen or at room temperature. V drops 0 bases and J drops 3 bases, leaving 18 bases in between. As encoded in the germline V gene, CDR1 is MGHRA while CDR2 is YSYEKL. Its CDR3 holds 17 amino acids, cysteine through phenylalanine. Only the CDR3 region is kept as DNA, spanning 51 bases read in frame from base 1.

This clonotype was obtained from a woman between 25 and 40 years old who had recovered from COVID-19. Rearrangement joined TRBV4-1 to TRBJ2-7, and possibly TRBD1, on 5 matching bases. The sequencing input was PBMCs or T cells enriched from blood (not recorded which). The base sequence is TGCGCCAGCAGCCAAGATCGGTGGCGGACACCCTACTACGAGCAGTACTTC. The translation is CASSQDRWRTPYYEQYF.